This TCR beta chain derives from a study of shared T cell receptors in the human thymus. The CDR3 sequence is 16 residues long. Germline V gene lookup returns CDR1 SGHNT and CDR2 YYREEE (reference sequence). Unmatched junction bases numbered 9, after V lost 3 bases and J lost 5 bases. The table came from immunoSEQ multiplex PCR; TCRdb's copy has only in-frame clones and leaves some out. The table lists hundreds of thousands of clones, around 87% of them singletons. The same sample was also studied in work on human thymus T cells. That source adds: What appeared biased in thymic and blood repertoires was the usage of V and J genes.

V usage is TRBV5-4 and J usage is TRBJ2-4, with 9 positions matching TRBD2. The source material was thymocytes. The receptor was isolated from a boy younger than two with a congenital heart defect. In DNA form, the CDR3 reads TGTGCCAGCAGCTCCAAGACTAGCGGAGGCGAAAACATTCAGTACTTC. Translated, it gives CASSSKTSGGENIQYF.